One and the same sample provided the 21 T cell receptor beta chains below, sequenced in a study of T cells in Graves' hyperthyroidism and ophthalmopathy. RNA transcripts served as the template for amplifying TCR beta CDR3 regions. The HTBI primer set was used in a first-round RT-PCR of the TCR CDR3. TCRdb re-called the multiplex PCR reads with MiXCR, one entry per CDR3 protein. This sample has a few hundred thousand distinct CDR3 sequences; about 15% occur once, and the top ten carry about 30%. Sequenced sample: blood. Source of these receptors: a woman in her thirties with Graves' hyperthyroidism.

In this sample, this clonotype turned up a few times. Here the CDR3 DNA reads TGCAGCCTCTCGACAGGGGCCAACTATGGCTACACCTTC. Protein product: CSLSTGANYGYTF. The V call is TRBV29-1, the J call TRBJ1-2; 8 bases agree with TRBD1. The germline gives CDR1 SQVTM, CDR2 ANQGSEA. J lost 2 bases, V lost 8 bases, and 7 bases had no gene match. The CDR3 runs to 13 residues.

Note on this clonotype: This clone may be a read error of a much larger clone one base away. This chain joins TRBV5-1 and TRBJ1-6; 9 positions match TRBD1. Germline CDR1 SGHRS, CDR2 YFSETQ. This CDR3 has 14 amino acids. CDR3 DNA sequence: TGCGTCAGCAGGACGACAGGGGGTAATTCACCCCTCCACTTT. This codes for CVSRTTGGNSPLHF.

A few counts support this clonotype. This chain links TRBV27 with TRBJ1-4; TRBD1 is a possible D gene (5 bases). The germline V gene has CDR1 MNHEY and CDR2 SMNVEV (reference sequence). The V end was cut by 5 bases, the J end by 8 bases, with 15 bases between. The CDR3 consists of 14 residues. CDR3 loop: CASSEGTVGEKLFF. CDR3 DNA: TGTGCCAGCAGTGAGGGGACCGTAGGGGAAAAACTGTTTTTT.

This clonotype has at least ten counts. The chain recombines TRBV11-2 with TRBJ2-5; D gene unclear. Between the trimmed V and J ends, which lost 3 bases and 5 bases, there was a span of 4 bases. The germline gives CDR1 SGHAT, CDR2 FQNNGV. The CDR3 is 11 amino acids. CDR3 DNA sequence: TGTGCCAGCAGCTTCCACGAGACCCAGTACTTC. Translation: CASSFHETQYF.

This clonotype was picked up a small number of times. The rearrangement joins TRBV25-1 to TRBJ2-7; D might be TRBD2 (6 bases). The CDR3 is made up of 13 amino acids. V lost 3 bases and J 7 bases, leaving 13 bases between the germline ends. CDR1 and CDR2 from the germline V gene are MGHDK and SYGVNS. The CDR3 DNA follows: TGTGCCAGCAGTGACGGAGGGGCGCAGGAGCAGTACTTC. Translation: CASSDGGAQEQYF.

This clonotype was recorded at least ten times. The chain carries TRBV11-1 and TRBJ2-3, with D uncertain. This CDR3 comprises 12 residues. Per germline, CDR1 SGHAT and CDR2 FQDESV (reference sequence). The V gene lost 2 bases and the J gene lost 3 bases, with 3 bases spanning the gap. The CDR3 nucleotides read TGTGCCAGCAGCTTAATAACAGATACGCAGTATTTT. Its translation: CASSLITDTQYF.

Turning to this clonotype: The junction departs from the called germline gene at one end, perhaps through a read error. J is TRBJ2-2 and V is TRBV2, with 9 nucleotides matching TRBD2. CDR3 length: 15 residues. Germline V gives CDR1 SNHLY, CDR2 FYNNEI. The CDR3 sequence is CASSGLAANTGELVF. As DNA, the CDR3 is TGTGCCAGCAGTGGACTAGCGGCGAACACCGGGGAGCTGGTTTTT.

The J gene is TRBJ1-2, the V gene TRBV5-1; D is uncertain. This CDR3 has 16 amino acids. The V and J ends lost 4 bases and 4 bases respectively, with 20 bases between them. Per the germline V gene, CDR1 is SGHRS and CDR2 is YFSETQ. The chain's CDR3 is CASSDDEERRPYGYTF. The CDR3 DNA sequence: TGCGCCAGCAGCGATGATGAGGAGCGACGACCCTATGGCTACACCTTC.

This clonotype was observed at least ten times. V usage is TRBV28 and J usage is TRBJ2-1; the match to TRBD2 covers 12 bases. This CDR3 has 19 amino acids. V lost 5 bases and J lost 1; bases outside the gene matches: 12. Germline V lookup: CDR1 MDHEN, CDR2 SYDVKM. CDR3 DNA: TGTGCCAGCAGTCAATGGCGACTAGCGGGAGCGGCTTCCTACAATGAGCAGTTCTTC. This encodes CASSQWRLAGAASYNEQFF.

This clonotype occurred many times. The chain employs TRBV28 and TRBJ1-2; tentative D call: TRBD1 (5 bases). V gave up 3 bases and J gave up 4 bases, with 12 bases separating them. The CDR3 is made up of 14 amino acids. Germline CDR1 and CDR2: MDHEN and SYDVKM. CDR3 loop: CASSFIGGSYGYTF. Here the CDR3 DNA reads TGTGCCAGCAGTTTTATTGGGGGTAGCTATGGCTACACCTTC.

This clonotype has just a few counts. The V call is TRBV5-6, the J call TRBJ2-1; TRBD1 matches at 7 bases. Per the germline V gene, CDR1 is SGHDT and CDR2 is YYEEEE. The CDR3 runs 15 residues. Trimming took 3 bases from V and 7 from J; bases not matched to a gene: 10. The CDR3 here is CASSSTETGRNEQFF. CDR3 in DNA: TGTGCCAGCAGCTCCACGGAGACAGGGCGGAATGAGCAGTTCTTC.

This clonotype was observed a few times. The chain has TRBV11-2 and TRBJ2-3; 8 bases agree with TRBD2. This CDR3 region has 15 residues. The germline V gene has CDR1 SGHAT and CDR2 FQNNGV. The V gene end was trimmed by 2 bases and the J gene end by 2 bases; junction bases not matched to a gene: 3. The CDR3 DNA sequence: TGTGCCAGCAGCTTAAACGGGAGGGCCACAGATACGCAGTATTTT. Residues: CASSLNGRATDTQYF.

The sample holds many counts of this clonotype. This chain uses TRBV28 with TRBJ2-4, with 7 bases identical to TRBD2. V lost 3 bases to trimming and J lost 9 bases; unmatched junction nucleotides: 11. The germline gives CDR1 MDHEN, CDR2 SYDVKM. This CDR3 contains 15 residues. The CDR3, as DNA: TGTGCCAGCAGTTTCGTGTTAACGGGAGGAGGCATTCAGTACTTC. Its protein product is CASSFVLTGGGIQYF.

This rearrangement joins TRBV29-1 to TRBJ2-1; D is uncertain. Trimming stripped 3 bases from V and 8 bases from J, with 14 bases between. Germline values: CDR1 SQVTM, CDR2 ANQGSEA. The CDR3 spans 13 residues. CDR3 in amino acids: CSVESEAPYEQFF. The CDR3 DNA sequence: TGCAGCGTTGAGTCAGAAGCCCCCTATGAGCAGTTCTTC.

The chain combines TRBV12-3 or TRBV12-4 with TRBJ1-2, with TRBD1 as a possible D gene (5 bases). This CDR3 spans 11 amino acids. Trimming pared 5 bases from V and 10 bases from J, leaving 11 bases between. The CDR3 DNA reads TGTGCCAGCAGTCGCGGACATGCCTACACCTTC. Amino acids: CASSRGHAYTF.

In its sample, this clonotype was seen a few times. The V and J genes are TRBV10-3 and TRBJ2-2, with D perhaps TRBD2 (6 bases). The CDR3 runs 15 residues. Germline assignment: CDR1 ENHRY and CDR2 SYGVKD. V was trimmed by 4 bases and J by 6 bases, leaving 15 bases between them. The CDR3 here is CAISGNLGGPGELFF. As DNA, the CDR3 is TGTGCCATCAGTGGGAATCTGGGAGGACCCGGGGAGCTGTTTTTT.

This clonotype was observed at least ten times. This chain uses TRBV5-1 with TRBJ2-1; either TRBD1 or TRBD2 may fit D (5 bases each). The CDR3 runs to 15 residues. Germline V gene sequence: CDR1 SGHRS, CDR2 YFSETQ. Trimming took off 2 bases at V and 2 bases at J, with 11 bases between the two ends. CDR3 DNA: TGCGCCAGCAGCTTTGGGGGAAGCACCTACAATGAGCAGTTCTTC. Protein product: CASSFGGSTYNEQFF.

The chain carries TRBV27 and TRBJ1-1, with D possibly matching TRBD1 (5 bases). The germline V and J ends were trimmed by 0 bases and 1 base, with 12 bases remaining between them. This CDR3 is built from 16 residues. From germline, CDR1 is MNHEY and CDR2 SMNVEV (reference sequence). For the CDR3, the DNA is TGTGCCAGCAGTTTATCCTTGGGGACGGGGAACACTGAAGCTTTCTTT. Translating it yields CASSLSLGTGNTEAFF.

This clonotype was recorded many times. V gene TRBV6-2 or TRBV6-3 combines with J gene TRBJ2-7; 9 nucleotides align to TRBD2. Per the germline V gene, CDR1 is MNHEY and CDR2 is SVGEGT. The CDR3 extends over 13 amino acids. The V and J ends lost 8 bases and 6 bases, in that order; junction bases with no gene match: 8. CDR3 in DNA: TGTGCCAGCCTCGGACTAGCGACTTTCGAGCAGTACTTC. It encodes CASLGLATFEQYF.

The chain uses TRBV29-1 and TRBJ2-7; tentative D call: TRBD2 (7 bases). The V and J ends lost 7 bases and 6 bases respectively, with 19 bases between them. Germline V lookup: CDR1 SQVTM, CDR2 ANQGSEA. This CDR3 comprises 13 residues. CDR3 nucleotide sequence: TGCAGCGCTCTCCGGAACAGGGAGGGCGAGCAGTACTTC. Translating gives CSALRNREGEQYF.

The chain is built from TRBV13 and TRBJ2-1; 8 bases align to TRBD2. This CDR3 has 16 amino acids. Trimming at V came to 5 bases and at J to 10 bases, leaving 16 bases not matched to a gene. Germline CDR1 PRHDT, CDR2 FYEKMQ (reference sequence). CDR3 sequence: CASSLRGIAGMGEQFF. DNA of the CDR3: TGTGCCAGCAGCCTAAGGGGTATAGCGGGAATGGGAGAGCAGTTCTTC.